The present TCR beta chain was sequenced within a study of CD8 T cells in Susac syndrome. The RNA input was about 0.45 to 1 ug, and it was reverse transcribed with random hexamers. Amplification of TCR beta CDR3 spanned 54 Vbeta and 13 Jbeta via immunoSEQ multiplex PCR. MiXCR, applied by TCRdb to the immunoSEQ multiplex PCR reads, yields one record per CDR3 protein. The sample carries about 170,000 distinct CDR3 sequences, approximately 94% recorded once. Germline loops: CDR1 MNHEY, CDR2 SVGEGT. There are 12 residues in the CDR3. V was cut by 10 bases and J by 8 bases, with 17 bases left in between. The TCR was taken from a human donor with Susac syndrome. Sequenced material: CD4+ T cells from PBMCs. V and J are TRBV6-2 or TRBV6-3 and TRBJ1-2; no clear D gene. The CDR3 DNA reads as TGTGCCAACCGGGAAGATTCGAGGGGCTACACCTTC. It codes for CANREDSRGYTF.